This T cell receptor (beta chain) was documented in a study of regulatory T cells in long-lasting Graves disease. General study results and limits: Those with persistent disease had in common more public clonotypes (approximately 2,500) than new patients (roughly 1,000). Favored usage of TRBV28, TRBJ1-2 and TRBJ2-5 was recorded in persistent disease.

The germline V gene has CDR1 WNHNN and CDR2 SYGVQD (reference sequence). CDR3 size: 13 residues. Trimming removed 2 bases at V and 0 bases at J, with 3 bases between. This clonotype was counted many times. The antigen remains unidentified. The TCR beta library used iRepertoire HTBI primers with Arm-PCR amplification of CDR3. TCRdb reprocessed the multiplex PCR reads with MiXCR, giving one entry per CDR3 protein. This table has around 250,000 distinct CDR3 sequences, around 20% appearing once. Time point noted: newly diagnosed GD, antithyroid drugs for less than 3 months. With RNA extracted from PBMCs as input, the TCR library was made. Patients came from an endocrinology department in Xi'an, China.

The clonotype was recovered from a female donor with Graves disease. The sequencing used peripheral blood mononuclear cells (PBMCs), collected at new diagnosis, from a patient treated with antithyroid drugs. The V and J genes are TRBV10-1 and TRBJ2-3; unclear D gene. The CDR3 protein is CASSEDSTDTQYF. The CDR3 region has the DNA TGCGCCAGCAGTGAGGACAGCACAGATACGCAGTATTTT.